The entry that follows covers one T cell receptor beta chain sequence. The sample comes from a study of blood T cell repertoires in COVID-19. Study context: Samples representing acute and convalescent COVID-19 were sourced from the United States, Italy and Spain.

Participant age was roughly 18 to 95 years, and participants resided in fewer than 30 US areas. Recovered status applied to Cohort 3 donors who had two consecutive negative PCRs. It also applied to those with clearance or with symptom resolution. The CDR3 is 19 residues long. Trimming stripped 4 bases from V and 0 bases from J, with 19 bases between. Germline V gene lookup returns CDR1 SGHAT and CDR2 FQNNGV. In the original analysis: Amplification with reference gene primers provided the estimates of nucleated cell counts. The protocol was immunoSEQ multiplex PCR, while the TCRdb copy is restricted to in-frame clones and leaves out a portion. For V, J and clone size, that table is used; D and trimming come from the DNA. The repertoire holds 150,000 to 190,000 clones, with around 80% as singletons.

Input material: PBMCs or T cells enriched from blood (not recorded which). The source of this sequence is a man aged 50-59 years who had recovered from COVID-19. The V gene is TRBV11-2, the J gene TRBJ2-6; D is possibly TRBD2 (5 bases). Written as DNA, the CDR3 is TGTGCCAGCAGCTCCCCCGGGGTTTACGGAAGCTCTGGGGCCAACGTCCTGACTTTC. It codes for CASSSPGVYGSSGANVLTF.